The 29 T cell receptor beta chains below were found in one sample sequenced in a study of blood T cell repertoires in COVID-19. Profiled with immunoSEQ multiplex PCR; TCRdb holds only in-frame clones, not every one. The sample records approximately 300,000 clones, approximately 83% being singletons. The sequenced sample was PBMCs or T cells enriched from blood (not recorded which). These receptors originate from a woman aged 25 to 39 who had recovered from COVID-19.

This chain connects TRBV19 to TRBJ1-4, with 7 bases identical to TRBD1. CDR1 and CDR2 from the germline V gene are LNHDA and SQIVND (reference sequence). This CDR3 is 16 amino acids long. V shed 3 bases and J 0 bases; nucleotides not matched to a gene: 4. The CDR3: CASSIWDSATNEKLFF. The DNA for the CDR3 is TGTGCCAGTAGTATCTGGGACAGTGCAACTAATGAAAAACTGTTTTTT.

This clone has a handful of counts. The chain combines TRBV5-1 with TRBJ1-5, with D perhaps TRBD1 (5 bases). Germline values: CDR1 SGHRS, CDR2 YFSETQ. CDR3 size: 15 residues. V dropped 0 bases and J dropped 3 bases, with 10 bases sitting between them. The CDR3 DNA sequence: TGCGCCAGCAGCTTGGAAGGGGCTTACAATCAGCCCCAGCATTTT. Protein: CASSLEGAYNQPQHF.

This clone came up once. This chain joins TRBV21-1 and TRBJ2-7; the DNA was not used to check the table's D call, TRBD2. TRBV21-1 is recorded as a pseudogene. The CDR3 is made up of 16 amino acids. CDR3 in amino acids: CASSKDRENRSYEQYF. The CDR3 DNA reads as TGTGCCAGCAGCAAAGACCGGGAGAATCGTTCCTACGAGCAGTACTTC.

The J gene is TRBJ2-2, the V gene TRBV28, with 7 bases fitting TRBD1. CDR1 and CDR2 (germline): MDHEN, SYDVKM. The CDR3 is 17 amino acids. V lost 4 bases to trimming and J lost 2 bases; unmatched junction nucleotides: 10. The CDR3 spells CASSSHRDRLNTGELFF. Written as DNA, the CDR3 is TGTGCCAGCAGTTCCCACCGGGACAGACTTAACACCGGGGAGCTGTTTTTT. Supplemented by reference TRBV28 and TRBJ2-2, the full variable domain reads DVKVTQSSRYLVKRTGEKVFLECVQDMDHENMFWYRQDPGLGLRLIYFSYDVKMKEKGDIPEGYSVSREKKERFSLILESASTNQTSMYLCASSSHRDRLNTGELFFGEGSRLTVL.

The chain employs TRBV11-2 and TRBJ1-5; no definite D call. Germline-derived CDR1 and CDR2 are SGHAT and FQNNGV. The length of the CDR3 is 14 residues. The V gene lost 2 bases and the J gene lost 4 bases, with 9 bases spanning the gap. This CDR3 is CASSLQRHNQPQHF. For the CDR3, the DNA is TGTGCCAGCAGCTTACAACGACATAATCAGCCCCAGCATTTT.

The CDR3 region is CASSQEAPRGLGAEQYF. CDR3 bases: TGCGCCAGCAGCCAAGAGGCACCCAGGGGGCTCGGCGCCGAGCAGTACTTC. The rearrangement joins TRBV4-1 to TRBJ2-7, with 8 bases fitting TRBD1. Germline assignment: CDR1 MGHRA and CDR2 YSYEKL. V was clipped by 0 bases and J by 6 bases; unmatched bases: 13. CDR3 length equals 17 residues.

The CDR3 reads CASSALPLAMSTDTQYF. The DNA of the CDR3 is TGTGCCAGCAGCGCACTCCCTCTAGCGATGAGCACAGATACGCAGTATTTT. The gene calls are TRBV7-3 and TRBJ2-3; TRBD2 might be the D (6 bases). The germline V and J ends were trimmed by 5 bases and 0 bases, with 18 bases remaining between them. Germline V gene data show CDR1 as SGHTA and CDR2 as FQGTGA. There are 17 residues in the CDR3.

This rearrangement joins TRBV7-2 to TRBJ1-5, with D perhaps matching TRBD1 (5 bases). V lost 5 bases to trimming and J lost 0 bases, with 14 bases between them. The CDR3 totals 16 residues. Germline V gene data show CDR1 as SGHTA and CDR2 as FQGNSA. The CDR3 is CASSHPGAYSNQPQHF. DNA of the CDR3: TGTGCCAGCAGCCACCCTGGGGCGTATAGCAATCAGCCCCAGCATTTT.

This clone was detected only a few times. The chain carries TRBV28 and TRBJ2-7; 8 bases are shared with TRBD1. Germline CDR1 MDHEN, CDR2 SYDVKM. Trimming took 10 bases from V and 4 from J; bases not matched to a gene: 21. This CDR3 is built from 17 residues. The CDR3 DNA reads TGTGCCACCCTACCGGAGACAGGGGAGTCTGTGAGGTACGAGCAGTACTTC. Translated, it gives CATLPETGESVRYEQYF.

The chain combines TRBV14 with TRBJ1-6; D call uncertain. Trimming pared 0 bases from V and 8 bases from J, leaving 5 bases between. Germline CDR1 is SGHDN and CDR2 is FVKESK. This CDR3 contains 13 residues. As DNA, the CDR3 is TGTGCCAGCAGCCAAGAGGGCCATTCACCCCTCCACTTT. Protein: CASSQEGHSPLHF. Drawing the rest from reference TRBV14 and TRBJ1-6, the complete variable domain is EAGVTQFPSHSVIEKGQTVTLRCDPISGHDNLYWYRRVMGKEIKFLLHFVKESKQDESGMPNNRFLAERTGGTYSTLKVQPAELEDSGVYFCASSQEGHSPLHFGNGTRLTVT.

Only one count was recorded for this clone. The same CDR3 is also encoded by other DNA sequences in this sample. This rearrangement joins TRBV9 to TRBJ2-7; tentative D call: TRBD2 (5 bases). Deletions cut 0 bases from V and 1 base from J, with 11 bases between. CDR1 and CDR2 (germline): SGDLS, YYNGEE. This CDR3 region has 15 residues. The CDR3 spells CASSVGGGVSYEQYF. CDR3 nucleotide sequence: TGTGCCAGCAGCGTAGGAGGAGGAGTTTCCTACGAGCAGTACTTC.

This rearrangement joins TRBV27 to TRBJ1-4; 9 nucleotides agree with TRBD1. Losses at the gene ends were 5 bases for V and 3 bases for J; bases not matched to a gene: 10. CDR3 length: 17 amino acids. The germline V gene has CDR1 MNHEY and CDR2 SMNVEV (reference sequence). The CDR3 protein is CASSQFLGQGSNEKLFF. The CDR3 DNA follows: TGTGCCAGCAGTCAGTTTTTGGGACAGGGATCTAATGAAAAACTGTTTTTT.

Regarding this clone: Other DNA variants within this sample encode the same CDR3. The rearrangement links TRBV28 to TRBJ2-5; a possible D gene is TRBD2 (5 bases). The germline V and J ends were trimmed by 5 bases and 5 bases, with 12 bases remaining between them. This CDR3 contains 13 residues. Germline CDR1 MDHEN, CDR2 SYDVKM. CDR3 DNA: TGTGCCAGCAGTCCCCCCGGGGTTGAGACCCAGTACTTC. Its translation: CASSPPGVETQYF.

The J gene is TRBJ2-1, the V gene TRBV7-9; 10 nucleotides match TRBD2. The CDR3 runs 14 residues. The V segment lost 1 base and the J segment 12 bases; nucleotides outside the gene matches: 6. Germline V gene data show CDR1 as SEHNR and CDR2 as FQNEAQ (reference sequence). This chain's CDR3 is CASSLGLAGLGQFF. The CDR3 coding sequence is TGTGCCAGCAGCTTAGGACTAGCGGGCCTGGGGCAGTTCTTC.

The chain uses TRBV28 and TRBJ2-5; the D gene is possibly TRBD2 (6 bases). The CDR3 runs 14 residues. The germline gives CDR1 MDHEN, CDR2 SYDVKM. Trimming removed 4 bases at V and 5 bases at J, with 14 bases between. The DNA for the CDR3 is TGTGCCAGCAGTTCATGGAGGGATGGGGAGACCCAGTACTTC. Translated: CASSSWRDGETQYF. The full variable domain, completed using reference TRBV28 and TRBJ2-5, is DVKVTQSSRYLVKRTGEKVFLECVQDMDHENMFWYRQDPGLGLRLIYFSYDVKMKEKGDIPEGYSVSREKKERFSLILESASTNQTSMYLCASSSWRDGETQYFGPGTRLLVL.

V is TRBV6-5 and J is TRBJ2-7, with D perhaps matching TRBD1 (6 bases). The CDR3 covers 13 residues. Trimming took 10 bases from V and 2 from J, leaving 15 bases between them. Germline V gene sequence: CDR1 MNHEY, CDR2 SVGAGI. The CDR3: CATRQVGTYEQYF. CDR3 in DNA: TGTGCCACCCGACAGGTGGGTACCTACGAGCAGTACTTC.

CDR3 sequence: CASSFHPVEAFF. The CDR3, as DNA: TGTGCCAGCAGTTTTCACCCAGTAGAAGCTTTCTTT. The rearrangement joins TRBV28 to TRBJ1-1; D gene uncertain. There are 12 residues in the CDR3. V lost 3 bases to trimming and J lost 8 bases, with 10 bases between them. Germline V gene data show CDR1 as MDHEN and CDR2 as SYDVKM.

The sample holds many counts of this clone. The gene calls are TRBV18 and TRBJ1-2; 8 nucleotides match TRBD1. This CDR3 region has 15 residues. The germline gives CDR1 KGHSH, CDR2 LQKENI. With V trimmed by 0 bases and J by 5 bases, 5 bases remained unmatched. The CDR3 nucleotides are TGTGCCAGCTCACCACCGCAGGGGGCTGGATATGGCTACACCTTC. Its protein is CASSPPQGAGYGYTF.

The CDR3: CASSQTGSYGYTF. CDR3 DNA sequence: TGTGCCAGCAGCCAGACAGGGAGCTATGGCTACACCTTC. V gene TRBV14 combines with J gene TRBJ1-2; 7 nucleotides align to TRBD1. CDR1 and CDR2 (germline): SGHDN, FVKESK. The CDR3 is 13 amino acids. Trimming removed 3 bases from V and 4 bases from J; junction bases left unmatched: 2.

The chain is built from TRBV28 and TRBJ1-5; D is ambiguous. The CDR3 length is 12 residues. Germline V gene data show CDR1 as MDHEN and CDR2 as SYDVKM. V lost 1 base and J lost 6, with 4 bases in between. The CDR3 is CASSLSSQPQHF. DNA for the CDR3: TGTGCCAGCAGTTTATCGAGTCAGCCCCAGCATTTT.

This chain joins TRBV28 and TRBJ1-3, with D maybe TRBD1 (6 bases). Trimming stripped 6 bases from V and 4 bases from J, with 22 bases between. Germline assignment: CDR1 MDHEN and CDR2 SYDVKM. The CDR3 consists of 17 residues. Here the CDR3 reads CASSPGGGGAPGNTIYF. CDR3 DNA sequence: TGTGCCAGCAGCCCCGGTGGGGGGGGCGCCCCCGGAAACACCATATATTTT.

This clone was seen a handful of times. The chain's CDR3 is CASMTGGTTGELFF. The DNA for the CDR3 is TGTGCCAGTATGACAGGGGGGACCACCGGGGAGCTGTTTTTT. The V and J genes are TRBV19 and TRBJ2-2; 9 positions agree with TRBD1. The junction had 4 bases not matched to a gene; V was cut back by 7 bases and J by 4 bases. From germline, CDR1 is LNHDA and CDR2 SQIVND (reference sequence). The CDR3 is made up of 14 amino acids.

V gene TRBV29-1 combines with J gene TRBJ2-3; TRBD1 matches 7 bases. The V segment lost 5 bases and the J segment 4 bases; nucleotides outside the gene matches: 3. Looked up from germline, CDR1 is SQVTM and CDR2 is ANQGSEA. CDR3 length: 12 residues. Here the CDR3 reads CSVHRGSDTQYF. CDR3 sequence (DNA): TGCAGCGTTCACAGGGGATCAGATACGCAGTATTTT.

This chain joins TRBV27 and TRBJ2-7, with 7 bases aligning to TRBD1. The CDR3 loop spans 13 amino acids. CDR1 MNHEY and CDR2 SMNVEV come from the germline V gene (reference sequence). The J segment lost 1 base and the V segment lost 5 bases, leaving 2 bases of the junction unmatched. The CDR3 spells CASSPGQSYEQYF. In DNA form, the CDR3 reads TGTGCCAGCAGTCCGGGACAGTCCTACGAGCAGTACTTC.

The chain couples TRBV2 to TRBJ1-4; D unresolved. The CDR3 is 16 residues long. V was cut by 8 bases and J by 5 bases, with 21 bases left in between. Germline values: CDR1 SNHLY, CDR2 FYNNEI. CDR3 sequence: CASLRGIAYRNEKLFF. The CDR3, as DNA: TGTGCCAGCCTGAGAGGGATAGCCTATCGCAATGAAAAACTGTTTTTT.

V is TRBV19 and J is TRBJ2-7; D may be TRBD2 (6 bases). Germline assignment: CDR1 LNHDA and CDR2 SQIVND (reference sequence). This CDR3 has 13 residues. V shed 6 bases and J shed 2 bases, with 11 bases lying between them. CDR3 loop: CASSAGRTYEQYF. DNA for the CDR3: TGTGCCAGTAGCGCGGGGAGGACCTACGAGCAGTACTTC.

This chain's CDR3 is CASTEGTGLPSNQPQHF. CDR3 DNA sequence: TGTGCCAGCACTGAAGGGACAGGCCTACCTAGCAATCAGCCCCAGCATTTT. The J gene is TRBJ1-5, the V gene TRBV18; 8 bases fit TRBD1. J lost 0 bases, V lost 8 bases, and 12 bases had no gene match. Germline CDR1 and CDR2: KGHSH and LQKENI. The CDR3 has 17 amino acids.

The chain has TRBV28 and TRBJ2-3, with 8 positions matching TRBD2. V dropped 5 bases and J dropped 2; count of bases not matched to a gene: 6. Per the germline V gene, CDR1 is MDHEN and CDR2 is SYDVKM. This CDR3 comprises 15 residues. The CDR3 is CASSPQAGVTDTQYF. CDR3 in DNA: TGTGCCAGCAGTCCTCAAGCGGGGGTCACAGATACGCAGTATTTT.

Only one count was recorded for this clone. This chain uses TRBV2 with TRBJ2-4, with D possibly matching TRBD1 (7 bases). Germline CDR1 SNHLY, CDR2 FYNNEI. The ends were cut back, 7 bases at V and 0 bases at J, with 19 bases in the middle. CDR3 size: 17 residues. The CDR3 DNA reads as TGTGCCAGCATTCGGGGGACAGCTTATTTAGCCAAAAACATTCAGTACTTC. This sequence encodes CASIRGTAYLAKNIQYF.